The 22 T cell receptor beta chains below come from one sample, sequenced in a study of blood T cell repertoires in COVID-19 (TCRdb year 2020). The library was obtained by the immunoSEQ multiplex PCR assay. This immuneACCESS table, as held by TCRdb, lists in-frame sequences with V and J called but not all clones. Of the missing ones, under half trace to an unresolved V gene in checked studies; the others have no known cause. Present in this sample are under 200,000 clones, just under 85% of which were seen just once. The top ten clonotypes cover 0.85% to 0.95% of the sample. Sequences were obtained from peripheral blood. These receptor sequences come from a man aged 55 to 70 with COVID-19, enrolled during active disease.

The CDR3 DNA reads TGTGCCAGCAGAGCCCCGGGGGGGGAAAAACTGTTTTTT. The encoded protein is CASRAPGGEKLFF. The rearrangement uses TRBV3-1 (or the pseudogene TRBV3-2) and TRBJ1-4; D is perhaps TRBD1 (5 bases). There are 13 residues in the CDR3. In germline, CDR1 is LGHDT, CDR2 YNNKEL (reference sequence). Deletions cut 6 bases from V and 8 bases from J, with 13 bases between.

The chain recombines TRBV2 with TRBJ2-1; 8 nucleotides match TRBD2. V lost 6 bases, J lost 7 bases, and 17 bases stayed unmatched. CDR3 length: 17 amino acids. Per germline, CDR1 SNHLY and CDR2 FYNNEI. CDR3 loop: CASRDVGLSGRNNEQFF. CDR3 in DNA: TGTGCCAGCAGGGACGTAGGGTTAAGCGGGAGAAATAATGAGCAGTTCTTC.

CDR3 nucleotides: TGTGCCAGCAGCCCCTCCGGGACACCAACTTACGAGCAGTACTTC. This encodes CASSPSGTPTYEQYF. V gene TRBV7-9 combines with J gene TRBJ2-7; possible D gene TRBD1, 6 bases. Germline CDR1 SEHNR, CDR2 FQNEAQ (reference sequence). V was clipped by 5 bases and J by 4 bases, with 18 bases between them. The CDR3 has 15 amino acids. Filled out from reference TRBV7-9 and TRBJ2-7, the complete variable domain reads DTGVSQNPRHKITKRGQNVTFRCDPISEHNRLYWYRQTLGQGPEFLTYFQNEAQLEKSRLLSDRFSAERPKGSFSTLEIQRTEQGDSAMYLCASSPSGTPTYEQYFGPGTRLTVT.

This CDR3 reads CASSDKGRVTEAFF. The DNA for the CDR3 is TGTGCCAGCAGTGATAAGGGGAGGGTCACTGAAGCTTTCTTT. V and J are TRBV6-1 and TRBJ1-1; possibly TRBD1 for D (5 bases). This CDR3 has 14 residues. CDR1 MNHNS and CDR2 SASEGT come from the germline V gene. Trimming removed 3 bases from V and 4 bases from J, with 12 bases in between.

The chain couples TRBV5-6 to TRBJ1-4, with D perhaps matching TRBD1 (6 bases). The CDR3 runs 14 residues. The germline CDR1 and CDR2 sequences are SGHDT and YYEEEE. Trimming stripped 4 bases from V and 4 bases from J, with 11 bases between. CDR3 residues: CASSIQGDNEKLFF. CDR3 DNA: TGTGCCAGCAGCATACAGGGAGATAATGAAAAACTGTTTTTT. The entire variable domain, with the rest obtained from reference TRBV5-6 and TRBJ1-4, is as follows: DAGVTQSPTHLIKTRGQQVTLRCSPKSGHDTVSWYQQALGQGPQFIFQYYEEEERQRGNFPDRFSGHQFPNYSSELNVNALLLGDSALYLCASSIQGDNEKLFFGSGTQLSVL.

The chain joins TRBV5-3 to TRBJ1-1, with D unclear. TRBV5-3 is an open reading frame whose function is uncertain. The CDR3 length is 12 residues. Trimming took 4 bases from V and 4 from J, leaving 8 bases between them. CDR3 nucleotides: TGTGCCAGAAGCCCTCCGGGCACTGAAGCTTTCTTT. It codes for CARSPPGTEAFF.

This sequence joins TRBV6-5 and TRBJ2-2; 7 bases line up with TRBD2. The V and J ends lost 6 bases and 6 bases, in that order; junction bases with no gene match: 7. Germline assignment: CDR1 MNHEY and CDR2 SVGAGI. CDR3 size: 14 residues. The CDR3 sequence is CASRGGRAAGELFF. DNA of the CDR3: TGTGCCAGCAGGGGTGGGAGGGCCGCCGGGGAGCTGTTTTTT.

The V call is TRBV7-8, the J call TRBJ2-7; the match to TRBD1 covers 7 bases. CDR3 length: 13 residues. V dropped 5 bases and J dropped 6; count of bases not matched to a gene: 7. Germline CDR1 reads SGHVS; CDR2 reads FQNEAQ. As DNA, the CDR3 is TGTGCCAGCAGCCAGGGACAGCAACGCGAGCAGTACTTC. Residues: CASSQGQQREQYF.

The rearrangement joins TRBV3-1 (or the pseudogene TRBV3-2) to TRBJ1-2; the D is unclear. V lost 0 bases, J lost 8 bases, and 10 bases lay in between. CDR1 and CDR2 from the germline V gene are LGHDT and YNNKEL (reference sequence). This CDR3 comprises 13 residues. The CDR3 nucleotides read TGTGCCAGCAGCCAAGAGCGCCGGGTCGGCTACACCTTC. Its translation: CASSQERRVGYTF.

This chain connects TRBV19 to TRBJ2-2, with a possible D match to TRBD2 (5 bases). With 5 bases removed from V and 0 bases from J, the gap between germline ends came to 10 bases. The CDR3 runs to 15 residues. Germline CDR1 LNHDA, CDR2 SQIVND (reference sequence). Written as DNA, the CDR3 is TGTGCCAGTAGTTGGAGCGGCGCGAACACCGGGGAGCTGTTTTTT. The encoded protein is CASSWSGANTGELFF.

This chain joins TRBV4-3 and TRBJ1-4; tentatively, D is TRBD1 (5 bases). The germline V gene has CDR1 LGHNA and CDR2 YSLEER. Trimming stripped 3 bases from V and 4 bases from J, with 18 bases between. This CDR3 region has 17 residues. The CDR3 DNA follows: TGCGCCAGCAGCCAGGGGATCCGGACGGGGGTTAATGAAAAACTGTTTTTT. As protein: CASSQGIRTGVNEKLFF.

The CDR3 sequence: CASSQTGSMNTEAFF. DNA for the CDR3: TGTGCCAGCAGCCAAACAGGGTCGATGAACACTGAAGCTTTCTTT. The V gene is TRBV5-4, the J gene TRBJ1-1, with D tentatively TRBD1 (6 bases). V gave up 4 bases and J gave up 0 bases, with 13 bases separating them. The germline CDR1 and CDR2 sequences are SGHNT and YYREEE (reference sequence). The CDR3 covers 15 residues.

Comments on this clone: Its ends do not fully match the called genes, so a read error is possible. As DNA, the CDR3 is TGTGCCAGCAGCTTAGAACCGGGACAGGGTGGGTTGCACTTC. This gives the protein CASSLEPGQGGLHF. The V gene is TRBV11-2, the J gene TRBJ2-7, with 9 bases identical to TRBD1. The germline CDR1 and CDR2 sequences are SGHAT and FQNNGV. The CDR3 sequence is 14 residues long. Filled out from reference TRBV11-2 and TRBJ2-7, the complete variable domain reads EAGVAQSPRYKIIEKRQSVAFWCNPISGHATLYWYQQILGQGPKLLIQFQNNGVVDDSQLPKDRFSAERLKGVDSTLKIQPAKLEDSAVYLCASSLEPGQGGLHFGPGTRLTVT.

This rearrangement joins TRBV27 to TRBJ2-3; 11 bases agree with TRBD2. CDR1 is MNHEY and CDR2 is SMNVEV in the germline V gene (reference sequence). After removal of 3 bases from V and 1 base from J, the junction contained 6 bases not matched to a gene. The CDR3 totals 17 residues. The CDR3 reads CASSLYTSGRRTDTQYF. The CDR3 DNA is TGTGCCAGCAGTTTGTACACTAGCGGGAGACGCACAGATACGCAGTATTTT.

The chain combines TRBV9 with TRBJ2-3, with a tentative D call TRBD1 (5 bases). The germline V and J ends were trimmed by 0 bases and 5 bases, with 10 bases remaining between them. Germline assignment: CDR1 SGDLS and CDR2 YYNGEE. The CDR3 length is 14 residues. CDR3 sequence reads: CASSVGAGIDTQYF. For the CDR3, the DNA is TGTGCCAGCAGCGTAGGGGCAGGGATAGATACGCAGTATTTT.

V is TRBV7-8 and J is TRBJ2-7; D possibly corresponds to TRBD2 (5 bases). Trimming pared 0 bases from V and 6 bases from J, leaving 15 bases between. The length of the CDR3 is 15 residues. CDR1 and CDR2 from the germline V gene are SGHVS and FQNEAQ. CDR3 sequence reads: CASSLARLNFGEQYF. In DNA, the CDR3 is TGTGCCAGCAGCTTAGCCCGACTAAATTTCGGCGAGCAGTACTTC.

This rearrangement joins TRBV27 to TRBJ2-7, with 11 nucleotides matching TRBD1. This CDR3 spans 15 amino acids. V was clipped by 3 bases and J by 6 bases; unmatched bases: 7. Germline CDR1 reads MNHEY; CDR2 reads SMNVEV (reference sequence). The CDR3 sequence: CASSFRGQGAGEQYF. The CDR3 DNA sequence: TGTGCCAGCAGTTTTCGAGGACAGGGGGCCGGCGAGCAGTACTTC.

The chain employs TRBV12-3 or TRBV12-4 and TRBJ1-4, with D perhaps TRBD1 (5 bases). V was clipped by 8 bases and J by 8 bases, with 15 bases between them. This CDR3 region has 13 residues. The CDR3 loop is CASWGDGREKLFF. The CDR3 DNA is TGTGCCAGCTGGGGGGACGGTAGGGAAAAACTGTTTTTT.

The chain links TRBV6-5 to TRBJ2-3, with 7 bases matching TRBD1. After removal of 6 bases from V and 3 bases from J, the junction contained 3 bases not matched to a gene. This CDR3 is built from 13 residues. Germline values: CDR1 MNHEY, CDR2 SVGAGI. CDR3 nucleotide sequence: TGTGCCAGCAGAAGACAGGGAACAGATACGCAGTATTTT. This encodes CASRRQGTDTQYF.

The chain uses TRBV6-5 and TRBJ1-6; perhaps TRBD1 as D (6 bases). CDR3 length equals 14 residues. Trimming took 6 bases from V and 8 from J, leaving 14 bases between them. Germline V gene lookup returns CDR1 MNHEY and CDR2 SVGAGI. The CDR3 sequence is CASRQGPEDSPLHF. The DNA of the CDR3 is TGTGCCAGCAGACAGGGCCCAGAGGATTCACCCCTCCACTTT.

V is TRBV6-5 and J is TRBJ1-5; 8 nucleotides align to TRBD1. The CDR3 runs 14 residues. V lost 6 bases to trimming and J lost 7 bases; unmatched junction nucleotides: 8. CDR1 is MNHEY and CDR2 is SVGAGI in the germline V gene. The CDR3 protein is CASRKGQAQQPQHF. The CDR3 nucleotides read TGTGCCAGCAGGAAGGGACAGGCCCAGCAGCCCCAGCATTTT.

The chain couples TRBV19 to TRBJ1-6, with 7 bases lining up with TRBD1. The CDR3 has 15 amino acids. The germline gives CDR1 LNHDA, CDR2 SQIVND (reference sequence). V dropped 11 bases and J dropped 0; count of bases not matched to a gene: 7. The CDR3 sequence: CAGGQSSSYNSPLHF. CDR3 in DNA: TGTGCCGGGGGACAGTCGAGCTCCTATAATTCACCCCTCCACTTT. Drawing the rest from reference TRBV19 and TRBJ1-6, the complete variable domain is DGGITQSPKYLFRKEGQNVTLSCEQNLNHDAMYWYRQDPGQGLRLIYYSQIVNDFQKGDIAEGYSVSREKKESFPLTVTSAQKNPTAFYLCAGGQSSSYNSPLHFGNGTRLTVT.